Following are 2 T cell receptor beta chains from one sample sequenced in a study of T cells in Graves' hyperthyroidism and ophthalmopathy. RNA transcripts served as the template for amplifying TCR beta CDR3 regions. Carried out on the TCR CDR3, a first-round RT-PCR used the HTBI primer set. TCRdb passed the multiplex PCR reads through MiXCR, listing each CDR3 protein once. The data hold hundreds of thousands of distinct CDR3 sequences, with approximately 15% observed a single time. The material sequenced was blood. These receptors were obtained from a woman aged 40 to 55 with Graves' ophthalmopathy.

The genes are TRBV9 and TRBJ2-3; D might be TRBD2 (5 bases). Trimming stripped 4 bases from V and 4 bases from J, with 10 bases between. This CDR3 has 13 residues. CDR1 SGDLS and CDR2 YYNGEE come from the germline V gene. CDR3 region: CASSRELADTQYF. CDR3 DNA sequence: TGTGCCAGCAGCAGGGAGTTGGCAGATACGCAGTATTTT.

This chain joins TRBV30 and TRBJ1-2; 9 bases are a match to TRBD1. The CDR3 is 13 amino acids. Unmatched junction bases numbered 6, after V lost 6 bases and J lost 4 bases. The germline gives CDR1 GTSNPN, CDR2 SVGIG (reference sequence). CDR3 residues: CACGQGKGYGYTF. The CDR3 DNA is TGTGCCTGCGGACAGGGGAAGGGCTATGGCTACACCTTC.